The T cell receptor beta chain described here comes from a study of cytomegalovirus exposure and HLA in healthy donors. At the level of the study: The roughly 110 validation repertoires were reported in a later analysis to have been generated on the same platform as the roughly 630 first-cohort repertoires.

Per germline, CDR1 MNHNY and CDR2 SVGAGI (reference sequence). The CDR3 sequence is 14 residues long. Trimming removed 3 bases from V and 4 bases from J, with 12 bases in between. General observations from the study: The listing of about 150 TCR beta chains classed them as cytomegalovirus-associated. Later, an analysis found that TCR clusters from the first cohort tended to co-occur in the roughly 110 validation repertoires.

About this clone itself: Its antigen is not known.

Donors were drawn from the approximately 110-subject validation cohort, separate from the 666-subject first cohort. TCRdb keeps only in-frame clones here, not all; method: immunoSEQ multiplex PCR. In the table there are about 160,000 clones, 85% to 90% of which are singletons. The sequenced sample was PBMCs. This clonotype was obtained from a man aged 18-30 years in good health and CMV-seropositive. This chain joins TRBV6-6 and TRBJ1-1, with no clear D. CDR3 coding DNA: TGTGCCAGCAGTTATCAGGTAGGAATCACTGAAGCTTTCTTT. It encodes CASSYQVGITEAFF.